The 13 T cell receptor beta chains presented below share a single source sample, sequenced in a study of T cell repertoires in cytomegalovirus infection. TCRdb re-analysed the reads in MiXCR, keeping a single row per CDR3 protein. The sample consists of about 180,000 distinct CDR3 sequences, under 15% of them appearing once. The sample consisted of PBMCs. The receptors were gathered from a human donor in good health (CMV status not recorded). Some clones in this sample may be carry-over from other donors' samples.

The table lists this clonotype with many counts. This chain connects TRBV12-3 or TRBV12-4 to TRBJ1-2; D not certain. Trimming removed 3 bases at V and 1 base at J, with 15 bases between. This CDR3 contains 16 residues. For the CDR3, the DNA is TGTGCCAGCAGTTTCGAAGTCAGCGGGTTTAACTATGGCTACACCTTC. Protein product: CASSFEVSGFNYGYTF.

The chain recombines TRBV5-4 with TRBJ2-2; D unresolved. The germline V gene encodes CDR1 SGHNT and CDR2 YYREEE (reference sequence). V shed 4 bases and J shed 1 base, with 11 bases lying between them. This CDR3 contains 15 residues. CDR3 sequence (DNA): TGTGCCAGCAGCCGCGAGGTGGGGAACACCGGGGAGCTGTTTTTT. The encoded protein is CASSREVGNTGELFF.

This chain joins TRBV27 and TRBJ2-1; tentative D call: TRBD2 (6 bases). This CDR3 has 15 amino acids. Germline V CDR1 and CDR2: MNHEY, SMNVEV (reference sequence). V was clipped by 3 bases and J by 4 bases, with 13 bases between them. The CDR3 region is CASSLEGTAYNEQFF. The CDR3 nucleotides read TGTGCCAGCAGTTTGGAGGGGACTGCATACAATGAGCAGTTCTTC.

This clonotype appeared a few times. The chain is built from TRBV11-2 and TRBJ1-1; a weak D match, TRBD1 (5 bases). Trimming left V 7 bases short and J 9 bases short, with 15 bases between. The V gene's germline CDR1 is SGHAT and CDR2 FQNNGV. This CDR3 is 12 amino acids long. CDR3: CASNSDPGQAFF. The CDR3 DNA reads as TGTGCCAGCAACTCGGACCCAGGGCAAGCTTTCTTT. The full variable domain, its missing parts supplied by reference TRBV11-2 and TRBJ1-1, is EAGVAQSPRYKIIEKRQSVAFWCNPISGHATLYWYQQILGQGPKLLIQFQNNGVVDDSQLPKDRFSAERLKGVDSTLKIQPAKLEDSAVYLCASNSDPGQAFFGQGTRLTVV.

This clonotype has at least ten counts. The chain has TRBV29-1 and TRBJ1-2; TRBD1 is a possible D gene (6 bases). V lost 6 bases, J lost 7 bases, and 18 bases lay in between. CDR3 length: 13 amino acids. CDR1 and CDR2 from the germline V gene are SQVTM and ANQGSEA. The DNA for the CDR3 is TGCAGCGTAACCTCGGGCCAGGGGCCTGGCTACACCTTC. As protein: CSVTSGQGPGYTF. The variable domain in full, completed from reference TRBV29-1 and TRBJ1-2, reads SAVISQKPSRDICQRGTSLTIQCQVDSQVTMMFWYRQQPGQSLTLIATANQGSEATYESGFVIDKFPISRPNLTFSTLTVSNMSPEDSSIYLCSVTSGQGPGYTFGSGTRLTVV.

This clonotype came up many times. This rearrangement joins TRBV7-2 to TRBJ1-2; D is undetermined. The V gene's germline CDR1 is SGHTA and CDR2 FQGNSA. V lost 1 base, J lost 0 bases, and 12 bases lay in between. This CDR3 has 16 residues. The chain's CDR3 is CASSLVTTKPNYGYTF. In DNA form, the CDR3 reads TGTGCCAGCAGCTTAGTAACCACTAAACCTAACTATGGCTACACCTTC.

This chain connects TRBV12-5 to TRBJ2-3; D ambiguous. The germline CDR1 and CDR2 sequences are LGHNT and FRNRAP. Trimming cost V 3 bases and J 0 bases, with 19 bases left between them. CDR3 length: 18 residues. CDR3 region: CASGFLRTGPTSTDTQYF. In nucleotides, the CDR3 is TGTGCTAGTGGTTTCCTCCGGACCGGCCCCACTAGCACAGATACGCAGTATTTT.

J is TRBJ1-5 and V is TRBV7-2; TRBD1 might be the D (5 bases). CDR3 length: 15 amino acids. Trimming took off 5 bases at V and 1 base at J, with 12 bases between the two ends. Germline V lookup: CDR1 SGHTA, CDR2 FQGNSA. CDR3 nucleotide sequence: TGTGCCAGCAGCCGGGGCCGAGAGAGCAATCAGCCCCAGCATTTT. This codes for CASSRGRESNQPQHF. Supplemented by reference TRBV7-2 and TRBJ1-5, the full variable domain reads GAGVSQSPSNKVTEKGKDVELRCDPISGHTALYWYRQSLGQGLEFLIYFQGNSAPDKSGLPSDRFSAERTGGSVSTLTIQRTQQEDSAVYLCASSRGRESNQPQHFGDGTRLSIL.

This clonotype was seen many times. The rearrangement joins TRBV7-2 to TRBJ2-7; 7 bases align to TRBD1. CDR1 SGHTA and CDR2 FQGNSA come from the germline V gene. The CDR3 spans 14 residues. Germline trimming cut 6 bases from V and 3 bases from J; bases unmatched to any gene: 8. The CDR3 spells CASRLGRDSYEQYF. CDR3 nucleotides: TGTGCCAGCAGACTCGGACGGGACAGCTACGAGCAGTACTTC.

The genes are TRBV28 and TRBJ1-5; the match to TRBD1 covers 8 bases. V lost 5 bases, J lost 8 bases, and 5 bases stayed unmatched. Germline CDR1 is MDHEN and CDR2 is SYDVKM. CDR3 length: 13 residues. CDR3 nucleotide sequence: TGTGCCAGCAGTGGACAGGGTTGGGAGCCCCAGCATTTT. Protein product: CASSGQGWEPQHF.

In its sample, this clonotype was seen a few times. This sequence joins TRBV28 and TRBJ1-1, with TRBD1 matching 10 bases. The CDR3 contains 16 residues. From germline, CDR1 is MDHEN and CDR2 SYDVKM. J was trimmed by 6 bases and V by 5 bases; bases with no gene match: 12. CDR3 loop: CASSQGGQGRLPEAFF. For the CDR3, the DNA is TGTGCCAGCAGTCAAGGGGGACAGGGGCGCCTACCTGAAGCTTTCTTT.

This clonotype was observed many times. The chain employs TRBV7-2 and TRBJ2-1, with 7 bases matching TRBD1. J lost 8 bases, V lost 1 base, and 5 bases had no gene match. This CDR3 is 14 amino acids long. Germline CDR1 and CDR2: SGHTA and FQGNSA. CDR3 coding DNA: TGTGCCAGCAGCTTAGGCAGGGGGTTACATGAGCAGTTCTTC. It translates to CASSLGRGLHEQFF.

In its sample, this clonotype was seen many times. The rearrangement joins TRBV7-3 to TRBJ2-3, with TRBD2 identical over 8 bases. Trimming took 2 bases from V and 0 from J; bases not matched to a gene: 1. The CDR3 extends over 15 amino acids. CDR1 and CDR2 from the germline V gene are SGHTA and FQGTGA. The chain's CDR3 is CASSLVAGSTDTQYF. The CDR3 bases are TGTGCCAGCAGCTTAGTAGCGGGAAGCACAGATACGCAGTATTTT.